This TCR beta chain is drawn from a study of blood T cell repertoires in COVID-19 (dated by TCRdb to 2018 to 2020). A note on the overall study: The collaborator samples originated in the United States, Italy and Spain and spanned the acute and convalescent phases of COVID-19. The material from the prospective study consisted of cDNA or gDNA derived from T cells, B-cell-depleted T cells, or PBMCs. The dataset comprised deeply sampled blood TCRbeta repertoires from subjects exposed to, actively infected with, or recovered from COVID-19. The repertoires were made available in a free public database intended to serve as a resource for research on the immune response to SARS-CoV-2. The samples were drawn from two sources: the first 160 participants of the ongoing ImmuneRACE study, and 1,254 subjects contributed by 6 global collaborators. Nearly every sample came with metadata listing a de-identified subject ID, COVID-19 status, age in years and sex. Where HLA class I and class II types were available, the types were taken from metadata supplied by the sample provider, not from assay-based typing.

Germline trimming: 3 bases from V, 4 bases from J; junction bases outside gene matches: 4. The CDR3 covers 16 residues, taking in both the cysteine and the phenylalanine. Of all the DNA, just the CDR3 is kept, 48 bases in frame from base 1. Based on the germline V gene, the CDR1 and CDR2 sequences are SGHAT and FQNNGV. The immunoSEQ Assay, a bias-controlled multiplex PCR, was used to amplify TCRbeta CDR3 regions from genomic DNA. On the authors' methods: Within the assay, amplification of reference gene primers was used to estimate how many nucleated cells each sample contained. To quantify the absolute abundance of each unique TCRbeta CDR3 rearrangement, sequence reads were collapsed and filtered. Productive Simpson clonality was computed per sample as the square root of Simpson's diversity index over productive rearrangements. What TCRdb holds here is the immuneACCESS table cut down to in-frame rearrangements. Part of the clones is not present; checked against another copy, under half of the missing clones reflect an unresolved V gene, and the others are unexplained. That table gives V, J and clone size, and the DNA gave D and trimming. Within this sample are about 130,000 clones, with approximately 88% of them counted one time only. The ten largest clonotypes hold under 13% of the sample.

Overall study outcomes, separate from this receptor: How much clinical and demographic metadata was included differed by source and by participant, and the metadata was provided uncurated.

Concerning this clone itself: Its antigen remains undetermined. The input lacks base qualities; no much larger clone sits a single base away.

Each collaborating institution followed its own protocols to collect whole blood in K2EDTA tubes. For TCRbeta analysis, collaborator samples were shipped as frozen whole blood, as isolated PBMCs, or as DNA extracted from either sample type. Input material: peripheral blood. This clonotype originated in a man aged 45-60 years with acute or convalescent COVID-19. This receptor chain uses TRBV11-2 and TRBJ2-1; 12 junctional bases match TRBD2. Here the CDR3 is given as CASSLTSGSLYNEQFF. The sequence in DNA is TGTGCCAGCAGCTTGACTAGCGGGAGTTTGTACAATGAGCAGTTCTTC. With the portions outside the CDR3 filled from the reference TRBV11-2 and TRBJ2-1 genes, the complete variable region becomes EAGVAQSPRYKIIEKRQSVAFWCNPISGHATLYWYQQILGQGPKLLIQFQNNGVVDDSQLPKDRFSAERLKGVDSTLKIQPAKLEDSAVYLCASSLTSGSLYNEQFFGPGTRLTVL.